This T cell receptor beta chain comes out of a study of Graves' ophthalmopathy and Graves' hyperthyroidism. From germline, CDR1 is SGHVS and CDR2 FQNEAQ. The ends were cut back, 6 bases at V and 2 bases at J, with 19 bases in the middle. There are 17 residues in the CDR3. For repertoire sequencing, the TCR beta CDR3 regions were amplified from RNA transcripts. First-round RT-PCR with HTBI primers preceded a second-round multiplex PCR. TCRdb reprocessed the multiplex PCR reads with MiXCR, giving one entry per CDR3 protein. The sample holds about 1.2 million distinct CDR3 sequences, about 38% seen once. A remark on this clonotype: What it binds is unknown.

General study results and limits: Ophthalmopathy progression cases were predicted by the model with about 70% sensitivity and 72% to 80% specificity.

This TCR derives from an adult man with Graves' hyperthyroidism. The source material was peripheral blood or thyroid tissue (not recorded which). This chain links TRBV7-8 with TRBJ2-2, with D possibly matching TRBD2 (7 bases). Here the CDR3 reads CASRTPGRGRNTGELFF. CDR3 sequence (DNA): TGTGCCAGCAGAACCCCTGGGCGGGGGCGCAACACCGGGGAGCTGTTTTTT.